Listed here are 9 T cell receptor beta chains from one sample, sequenced in a study of cytomegalovirus exposure and HLA in healthy donors. Vbeta (60) and Jbeta (13) primers were used in the PCR. TCRdb's copy holds only in-frame clones and misses some; the assay was immunoSEQ multiplex PCR. Of some 70,000 clones detected, about 81% appear once; the ten largest clones hold approximately 7%. The sample taken for sequencing was PBMCs. These receptors were collected from a human donor in good health.

The chain couples TRBV2 to TRBJ2-5; weak D call: TRBD1 (7 bases). The CDR3 is 14 amino acids. V was pared by 7 bases and J by 1 base, with 13 bases between. CDR1 is SNHLY and CDR2 is FYNNEI in the germline V gene. CDR3: CASNGGQLQETQYF. CDR3 in DNA: TGTGCCAGCAACGGGGGACAGCTCCAAGAGACCCAGTACTTC. Full variable domain (missing parts from reference TRBV2 and TRBJ2-5): EPEVTQTPSHQVTQMGQEVILRCVPISNHLYFYWYRQILGQKVEFLVSFYNNEISEKSEIFDDQFSVERPDGSNFTLKIRSTKLEDSAMYFCASNGGQLQETQYFGPGTRLLVL.

V gene TRBV11-2 combines with J gene TRBJ2-5; 8 positions match TRBD1. Germline CDR1 reads SGHAT; CDR2 reads FQNNGV. After removal of 5 bases from V and 0 bases from J, the junction contained 5 bases not matched to a gene. This CDR3 region has 15 residues. The CDR3 coding sequence is TGTGCCAGCAGCGCCGACAGGGGACACCAAGAGACCCAGTACTTC. Translation: CASSADRGHQETQYF.

The rearrangement links TRBV18 to TRBJ2-3, with 13 bases matching TRBD2. Germline CDR1 is KGHSH and CDR2 is LQKENI. This CDR3 has 17 residues. J gave up 1 base and V 5 bases, and 6 bases lay outside the gene matches. CDR3 sequence (DNA): TGTGCCAGCTCAACCTTCACTAGCGGGGGGGGCACAGATACGCAGTATTTT. Translated, it gives CASSTFTSGGGTDTQYF.

This sequence joins TRBV18 and TRBJ2-3; 9 positions match TRBD2. Germline V gives CDR1 KGHSH, CDR2 LQKENI. With V trimmed by 3 bases and J by 2 bases, 3 bases remained unmatched. The CDR3 runs to 15 residues. CDR3 in amino acids: CASSPTSGPTDTQYF. For the CDR3, the DNA is TGTGCCAGCTCACCGACTAGCGGTCCCACAGATACGCAGTATTTT.

V and J are TRBV6-5 and TRBJ2-6; no clear D gene. Per the germline V gene, CDR1 is MNHEY and CDR2 is SVGAGI. V shed 8 bases and J shed 2 bases, with 7 bases lying between them. This CDR3 has 13 residues. In DNA form, the CDR3 reads TGTGCCAGCCTAACGGCTGGGGCCAACGTCCTGACTTTC. Translating gives CASLTAGANVLTF.

CDR3 region: CASSSGLAGQETQYF. The CDR3 DNA sequence: TGCGCCAGCAGCTCGGGACTAGCGGGTCAGGAGACCCAGTACTTC. This chain uses TRBV5-1 with TRBJ2-5; 12 bases fit TRBD2. V lost 3 bases to trimming and J lost 5 bases; unmatched junction nucleotides: 5. Per germline, CDR1 SGHRS and CDR2 YFSETQ. The CDR3 is made up of 15 amino acids.

The CDR3 DNA is TGTGCCAGCAGCACCGGACAGGGGAACACAGATACGCAGTATTTT. This translates into CASSTGQGNTDTQYF. The J gene is TRBJ2-3, the V gene TRBV7-3, with 9 bases matching TRBD1. The CDR3 sequence is 15 residues long. Germline-derived CDR1 and CDR2 are SGHTA and FQGTGA. After removal of 5 bases from V and 2 bases from J, the junction contained 5 bases not matched to a gene.

The chain recombines TRBV2 with TRBJ1-1; maybe TRBD1 (5 bases). Germline V gene lookup returns CDR1 SNHLY and CDR2 FYNNEI. This CDR3 has 15 amino acids. Trimming left V 2 bases short and J 3 bases short, with 13 bases between. The CDR3 reads CASSEQGRSDTEAFF. CDR3 bases: TGTGCCAGCAGTGAACAGGGCAGATCGGACACTGAAGCTTTCTTT.

This clone was recorded once. Here the CDR3 reads CASSLVSSGDQEEQFF. In DNA form, the CDR3 reads TGCGCCAGCAGCTTGGTTTCTAGCGGGGACCAAGAGGAGCAGTTCTTC. The chain links TRBV5-1 to TRBJ2-1; 9 bases align to TRBD2. J gave up 10 bases and V 0 bases, and 11 bases lay outside the gene matches. CDR1 SGHRS and CDR2 YFSETQ come from the germline V gene. The CDR3 totals 16 residues.